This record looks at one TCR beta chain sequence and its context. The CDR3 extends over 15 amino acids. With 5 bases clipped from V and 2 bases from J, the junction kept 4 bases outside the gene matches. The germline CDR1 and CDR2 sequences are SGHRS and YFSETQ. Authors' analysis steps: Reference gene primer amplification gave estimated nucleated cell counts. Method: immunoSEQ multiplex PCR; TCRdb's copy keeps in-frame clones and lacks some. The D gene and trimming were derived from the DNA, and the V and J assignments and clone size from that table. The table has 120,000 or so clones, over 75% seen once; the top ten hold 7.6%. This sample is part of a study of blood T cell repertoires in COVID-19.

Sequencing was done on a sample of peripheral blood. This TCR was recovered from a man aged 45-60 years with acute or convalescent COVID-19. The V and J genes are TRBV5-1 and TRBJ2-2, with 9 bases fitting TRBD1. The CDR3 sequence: CASSSTGGNTGELFF. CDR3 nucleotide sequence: TGCGCCAGCAGTTCCACAGGGGGCAACACCGGGGAGCTGTTTTTT.